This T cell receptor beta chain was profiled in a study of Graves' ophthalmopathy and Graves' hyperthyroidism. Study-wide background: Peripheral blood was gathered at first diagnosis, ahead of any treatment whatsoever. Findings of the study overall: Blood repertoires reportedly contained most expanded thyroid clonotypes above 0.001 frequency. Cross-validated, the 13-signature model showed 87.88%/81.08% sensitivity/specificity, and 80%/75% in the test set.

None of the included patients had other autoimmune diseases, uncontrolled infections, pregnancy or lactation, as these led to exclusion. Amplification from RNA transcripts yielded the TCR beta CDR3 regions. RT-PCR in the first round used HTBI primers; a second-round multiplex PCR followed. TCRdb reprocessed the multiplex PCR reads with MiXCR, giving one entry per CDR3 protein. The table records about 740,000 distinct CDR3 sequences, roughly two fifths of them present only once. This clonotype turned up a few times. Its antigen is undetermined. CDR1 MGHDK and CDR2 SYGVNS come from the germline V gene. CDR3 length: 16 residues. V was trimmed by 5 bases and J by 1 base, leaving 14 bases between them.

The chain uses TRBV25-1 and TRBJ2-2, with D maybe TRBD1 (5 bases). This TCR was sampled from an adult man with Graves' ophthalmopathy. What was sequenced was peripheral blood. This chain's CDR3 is CASSLAQGRNTGELFF. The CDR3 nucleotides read TGTGCCAGCAGTTTAGCCCAGGGCCGGAACACCGGGGAGCTGTTTTTT.